The 10 T cell receptor beta chains in this list originate from one sample, sequenced in a study of blood T cell repertoires in COVID-19. Method: immunoSEQ multiplex PCR; TCRdb's copy keeps in-frame clones and lacks some. Of some 200,000 clones listed, roughly 86% are singletons. Sequencing was performed on peripheral blood. These receptors were collected from a man aged 35-49 years with active or convalescent COVID-19.

The chain employs TRBV4-2 and TRBJ2-3; 7 bases are shared with TRBD1. Germline V gene sequence: CDR1 LGHNA, CDR2 YNFKEQ. The J segment lost 4 bases and the V segment lost 3 bases, leaving 7 bases of the junction unmatched. The CDR3 runs 15 residues. CDR3 bases: TGTGCCAGCAGCCAGAACTCCCAGGGGGCAGATACGCAGTATTTT. It encodes CASSQNSQGADTQYF.

The chain has TRBV28 and TRBJ1-5, with 9 bases aligning to TRBD1. The J segment lost 0 bases and the V segment lost 5 bases, leaving 11 bases of the junction unmatched. CDR1 is MDHEN, CDR2 SYDVKM, per germline. CDR3 size: 18 residues. CDR3 amino acids: CASSTLYRGLNSNQPQHF. The CDR3 DNA follows: TGTGCCAGCAGTACCCTTTACAGGGGGCTCAATAGCAATCAGCCCCAGCATTTT.

This clone appeared once. The genes are TRBV12-5 and TRBJ2-2; 9 bases match TRBD2. Germline CDR1 is LGHNT and CDR2 is FRNRAP. CDR3 length: 18 amino acids. The J segment lost 3 bases and the V segment lost 5 bases, leaving 13 bases of the junction unmatched. For the CDR3, the DNA is TGTGCTAGTGGTCTGAGGGTAGGGGTAGCGGGGGACACCGGGGAGCTGTTTTTT. Encoded protein: CASGLRVGVAGDTGELFF.

V gene TRBV30 combines with J gene TRBJ2-7; 8 nucleotides align to TRBD1. The CDR3 extends over 15 amino acids. Germline V gives CDR1 GTSNPN, CDR2 SVGIG (reference sequence). V was pared by 2 bases and J by 1 base, with 7 bases of the junction left unmatched. CDR3 nucleotides: TGTGCCTGGAGTTTCGGACAGGGTCTTTCCTACGAGCAGTACTTC. Its protein is CAWSFGQGLSYEQYF.

V is TRBV14 and J is TRBJ1-2; tentatively, D is TRBD1 (6 bases). Trimming took off 4 bases at V and 3 bases at J, with 12 bases between the two ends. In germline, CDR1 is SGHDN, CDR2 FVKESK. The CDR3 runs 14 residues. CDR3 region: CASSPTGFYYGYTF. The DNA of the CDR3 is TGTGCCAGCAGCCCAACAGGGTTTTACTATGGCTACACCTTC.

V gene TRBV7-2 combines with J gene TRBJ2-3; 7 bases are a match to TRBD2. The J segment lost 0 bases and the V segment lost 10 bases, leaving 4 bases of the junction unmatched. The germline gives CDR1 SGHTA, CDR2 FQGNSA. CDR3 length equals 13 residues. In nucleotides, the CDR3 is TGTGCCACAGTGCGGGGGAGCACAGATACGCAGTATTTT. It encodes CATVRGSTDTQYF.

V gene TRBV10-1 combines with J gene TRBJ1-2; no definite D call. The CDR3 consists of 8 residues. Germline V gives CDR1 WNHNN, CDR2 SYGVQD (reference sequence). The V end was cut by 11 bases, the J end by 13 bases, with 11 bases between. CDR3 region: CAPGEVTF. DNA of the CDR3: TGCGCCCCCGGTGAGGTCACCTTC.

The CDR3 is CAISERGTGELFF. The CDR3 DNA is TGTGCCATCAGTGAGCGAGGCACCGGGGAGCTGTTTTTT. The V call is TRBV10-3, the J call TRBJ2-2; D gene uncertain. The ends were cut back, 2 bases at V and 4 bases at J, with 5 bases in the middle. The CDR3 covers 13 residues. CDR1 ENHRY and CDR2 SYGVKD come from the germline V gene.

This clone appeared once. The J gene is TRBJ1-3, the V gene TRBV6-5; D gene unclear. The CDR3 has 14 amino acids. The V gene lost 5 bases and the J gene lost 0 bases, with 8 bases spanning the gap. The V gene's germline CDR1 is MNHEY and CDR2 SVGAGI. The CDR3 sequence is CASSPVYSGNTIYF. The CDR3 DNA follows: TGTGCCAGCAGTCCCGTCTACTCTGGAAACACCATATATTTT.

This chain joins TRBV28 and TRBJ2-7; 10 nucleotides agree with TRBD2. The CDR3 covers 15 residues. V was clipped by 6 bases and J by 2 bases; unmatched bases: 7. Germline CDR1 is MDHEN and CDR2 is SYDVKM. The chain's CDR3 is CASSPAGGTPYEQYF. CDR3 DNA sequence: TGTGCCAGCAGCCCAGCGGGGGGGACCCCCTACGAGCAGTACTTC.